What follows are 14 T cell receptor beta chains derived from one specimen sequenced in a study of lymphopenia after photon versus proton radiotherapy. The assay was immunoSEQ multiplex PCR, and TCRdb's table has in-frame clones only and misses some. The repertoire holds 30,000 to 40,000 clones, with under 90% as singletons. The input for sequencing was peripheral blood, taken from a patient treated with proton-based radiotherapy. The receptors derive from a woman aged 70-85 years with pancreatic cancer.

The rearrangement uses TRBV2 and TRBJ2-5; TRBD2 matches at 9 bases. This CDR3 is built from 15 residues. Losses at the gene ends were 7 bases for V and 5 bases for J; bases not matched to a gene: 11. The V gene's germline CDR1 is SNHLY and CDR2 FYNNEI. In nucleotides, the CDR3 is TGTGCCAGCAAGTCCCCCACTAGCGGGCCCGAGACCCAGTACTTC. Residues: CASKSPTSGPETQYF.

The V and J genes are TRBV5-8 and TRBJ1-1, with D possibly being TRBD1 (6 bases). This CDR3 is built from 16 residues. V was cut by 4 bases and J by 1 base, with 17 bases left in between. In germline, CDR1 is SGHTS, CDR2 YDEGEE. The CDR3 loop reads CASSRGLGQSNTEAFF. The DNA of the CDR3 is TGTGCCAGCAGCCGAGGACTAGGACAGTCGAACACTGAAGCTTTCTTT.

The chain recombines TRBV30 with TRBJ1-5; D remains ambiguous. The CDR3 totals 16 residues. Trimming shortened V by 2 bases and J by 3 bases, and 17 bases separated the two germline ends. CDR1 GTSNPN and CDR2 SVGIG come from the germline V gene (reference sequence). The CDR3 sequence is CAWSTTGFSDNQPQHF. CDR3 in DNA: TGTGCCTGGAGTACCACCGGCTTCAGCGACAATCAGCCCCAGCATTTT.

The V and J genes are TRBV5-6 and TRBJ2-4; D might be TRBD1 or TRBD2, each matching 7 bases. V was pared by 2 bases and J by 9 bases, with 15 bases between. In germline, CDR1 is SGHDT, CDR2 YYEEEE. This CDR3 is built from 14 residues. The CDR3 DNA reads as TGTGCCAGCAGCTTAAGACAGGGAGGGAGCATTCAGTACTTC. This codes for CASSLRQGGSIQYF.

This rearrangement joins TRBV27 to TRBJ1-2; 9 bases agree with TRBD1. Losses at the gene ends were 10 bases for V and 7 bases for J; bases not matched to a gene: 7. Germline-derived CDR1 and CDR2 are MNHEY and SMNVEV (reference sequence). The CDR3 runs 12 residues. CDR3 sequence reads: CATKTGGGGYTF. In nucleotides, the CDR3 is TGTGCCACCAAAACAGGGGGCGGTGGCTACACCTTC.

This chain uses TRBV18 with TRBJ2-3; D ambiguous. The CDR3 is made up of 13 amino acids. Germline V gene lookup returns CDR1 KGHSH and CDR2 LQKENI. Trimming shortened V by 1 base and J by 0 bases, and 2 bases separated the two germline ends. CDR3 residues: CASSPLSTDTQYF. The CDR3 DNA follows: TGTGCCAGCTCACCACTCAGCACAGATACGCAGTATTTT.

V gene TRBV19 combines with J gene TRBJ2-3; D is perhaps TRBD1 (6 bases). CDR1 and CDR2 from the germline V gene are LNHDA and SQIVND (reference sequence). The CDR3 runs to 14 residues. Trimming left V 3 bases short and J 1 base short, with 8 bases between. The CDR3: CASSIRQGTDTQYF. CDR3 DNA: TGTGCCAGTAGTATCCGACAGGGCACAGATACGCAGTATTTT.

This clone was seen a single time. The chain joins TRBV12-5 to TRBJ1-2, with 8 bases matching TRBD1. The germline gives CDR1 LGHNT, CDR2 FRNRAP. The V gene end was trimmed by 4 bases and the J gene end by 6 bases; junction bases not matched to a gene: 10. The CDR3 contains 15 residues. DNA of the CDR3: TGTGCTAGTGGTTCCGGGACAGGCGGCGGTGATGGCTACACCTTC. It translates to CASGSGTGGGDGYTF.

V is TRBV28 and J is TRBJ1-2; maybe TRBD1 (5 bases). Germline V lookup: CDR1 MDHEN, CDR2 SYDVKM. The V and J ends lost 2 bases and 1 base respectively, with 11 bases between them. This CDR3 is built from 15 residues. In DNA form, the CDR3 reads TGTGCCAGCAGTTTAAACAGGCCCGTTAACTATGGCTACACCTTC. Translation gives CASSLNRPVNYGYTF.

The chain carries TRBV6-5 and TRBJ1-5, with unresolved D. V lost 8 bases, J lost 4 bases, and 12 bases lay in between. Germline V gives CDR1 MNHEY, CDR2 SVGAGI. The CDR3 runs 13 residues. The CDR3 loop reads CASSAALNQPQHF. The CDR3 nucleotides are TGTGCCAGCTCCGCGGCGTTAAATCAGCCCCAGCATTTT.

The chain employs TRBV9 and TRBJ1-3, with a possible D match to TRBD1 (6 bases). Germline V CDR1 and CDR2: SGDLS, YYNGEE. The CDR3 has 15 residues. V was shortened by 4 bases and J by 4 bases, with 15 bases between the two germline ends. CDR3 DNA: TGTGCCAGCAGCCCTATCGGGGGGGCGGGAAACACCATATATTTT. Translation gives CASSPIGGAGNTIYF.

As DNA, the CDR3 is TGTGCCAGTGAGCCGGGAGGGCCCGCGGATGAGCAGTTCTTC. Protein: CASEPGGPADEQFF. V is TRBV19 and J is TRBJ2-1; 8 bases are a match to TRBD2. V was clipped by 8 bases and J by 8 bases; unmatched bases: 11. Per the germline V gene, CDR1 is LNHDA and CDR2 is SQIVND (reference sequence). CDR3 length: 14 residues.

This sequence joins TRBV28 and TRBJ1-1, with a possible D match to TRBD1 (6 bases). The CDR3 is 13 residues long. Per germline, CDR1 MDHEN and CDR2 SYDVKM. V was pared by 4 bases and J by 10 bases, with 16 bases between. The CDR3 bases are TGTGCCAGCAGTTGGGGGGGGCTAGGGGCAGCTTTCTTT. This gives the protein CASSWGGLGAAFF.

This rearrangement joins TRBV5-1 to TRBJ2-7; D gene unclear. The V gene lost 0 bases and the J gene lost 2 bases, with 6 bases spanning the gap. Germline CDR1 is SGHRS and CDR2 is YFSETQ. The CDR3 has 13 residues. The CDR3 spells CASSLDQTYEQYF. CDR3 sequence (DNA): TGCGCCAGCAGCTTGGATCAGACCTACGAGCAGTACTTC.